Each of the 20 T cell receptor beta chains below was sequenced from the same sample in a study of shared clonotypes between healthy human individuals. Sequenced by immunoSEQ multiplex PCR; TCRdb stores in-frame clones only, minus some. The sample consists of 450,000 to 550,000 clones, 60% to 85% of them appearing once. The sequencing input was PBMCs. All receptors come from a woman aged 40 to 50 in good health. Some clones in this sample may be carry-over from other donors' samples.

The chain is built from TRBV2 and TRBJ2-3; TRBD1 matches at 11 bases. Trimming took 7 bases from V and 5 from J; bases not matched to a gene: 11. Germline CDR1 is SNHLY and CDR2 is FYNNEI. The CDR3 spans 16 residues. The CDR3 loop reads CASNPRTGGWGDTQYF. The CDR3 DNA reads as TGTGCCAGCAACCCCCGGACAGGGGGCTGGGGAGATACGCAGTATTTT.

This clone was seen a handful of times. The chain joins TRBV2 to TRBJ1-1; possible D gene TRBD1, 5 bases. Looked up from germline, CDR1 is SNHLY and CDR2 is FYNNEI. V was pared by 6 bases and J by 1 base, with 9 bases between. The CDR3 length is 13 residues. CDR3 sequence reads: CASRNQGNTEAFF. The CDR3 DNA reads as TGTGCCAGCAGGAACCAGGGGAACACTGAAGCTTTCTTT.

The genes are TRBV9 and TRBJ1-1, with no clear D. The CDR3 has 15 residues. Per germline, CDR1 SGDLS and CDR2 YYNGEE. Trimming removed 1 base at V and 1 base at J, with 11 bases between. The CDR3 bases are TGTGCCAGCAGCGTATCGCCAGACGCGAACACTGAAGCTTTCTTT. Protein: CASSVSPDANTEAFF.

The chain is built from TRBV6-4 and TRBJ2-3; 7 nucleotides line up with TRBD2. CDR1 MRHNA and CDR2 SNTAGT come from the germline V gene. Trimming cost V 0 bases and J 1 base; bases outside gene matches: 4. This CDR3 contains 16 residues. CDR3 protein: CASSDSVSGGTDTQYF. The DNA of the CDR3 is TGTGCCAGCAGTGACTCGGTCAGCGGGGGCACAGATACGCAGTATTTT.

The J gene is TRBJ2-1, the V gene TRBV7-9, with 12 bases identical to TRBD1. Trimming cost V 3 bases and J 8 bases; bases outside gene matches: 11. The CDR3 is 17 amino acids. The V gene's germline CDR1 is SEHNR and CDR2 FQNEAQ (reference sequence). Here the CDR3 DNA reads TGTGCCAGCAGCTTCCCGGGACAGGGGGCATTGGGCGATGAGCAGTTCTTC. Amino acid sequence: CASSFPGQGALGDEQFF.

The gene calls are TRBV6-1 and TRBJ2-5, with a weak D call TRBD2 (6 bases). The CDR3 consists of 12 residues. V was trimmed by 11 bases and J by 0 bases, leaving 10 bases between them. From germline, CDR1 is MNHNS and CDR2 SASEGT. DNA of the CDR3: TGTGCCGGGGGGACGAACCAAGAGACCCAGTACTTC. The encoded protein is CAGGTNQETQYF.

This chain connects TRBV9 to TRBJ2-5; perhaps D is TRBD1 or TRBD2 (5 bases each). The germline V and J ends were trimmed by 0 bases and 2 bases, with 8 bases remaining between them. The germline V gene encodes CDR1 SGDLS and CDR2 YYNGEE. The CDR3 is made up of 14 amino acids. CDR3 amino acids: CASSVGGIQETQYF. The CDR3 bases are TGTGCCAGCAGCGTAGGGGGGATTCAAGAGACCCAGTACTTC. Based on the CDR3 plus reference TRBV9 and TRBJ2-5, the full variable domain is DSGVTQTPKHLITATGQRVTLRCSPRSGDLSVYWYQQSLDQGLQFLIQYYNGEERAKGNILERFSAQQFPDLHSELNLSSLELGDSALYFCASSVGGIQETQYFGPGTRLLVL.

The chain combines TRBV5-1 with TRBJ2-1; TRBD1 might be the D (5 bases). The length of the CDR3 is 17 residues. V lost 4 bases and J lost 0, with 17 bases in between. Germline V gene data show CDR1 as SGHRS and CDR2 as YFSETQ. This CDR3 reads CASSPNPQGSSYNEQFF. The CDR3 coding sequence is TGCGCCAGCAGCCCGAACCCGCAGGGTAGCTCCTACAATGAGCAGTTCTTC.

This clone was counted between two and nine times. Here the CDR3 reads CASRSGRSGAETQYF. CDR3 bases: TGTGCCAGCAGGTCCGGGAGGAGTGGTGCGGAGACCCAGTACTTC. The gene calls are TRBV5-6 and TRBJ2-5; 7 bases match TRBD2. CDR3 length: 15 amino acids. The germline V gene encodes CDR1 SGHDT and CDR2 YYEEEE. After removal of 5 bases from V and 5 bases from J, the junction contained 12 bases not matched to a gene.

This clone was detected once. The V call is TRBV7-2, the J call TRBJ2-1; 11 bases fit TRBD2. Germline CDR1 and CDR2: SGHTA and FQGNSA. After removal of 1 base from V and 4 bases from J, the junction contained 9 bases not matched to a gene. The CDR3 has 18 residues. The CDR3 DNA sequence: TGTGCCAGCAGCTTAGGGACTAGCGGGCGGACTCTATACAATGAGCAGTTCTTC. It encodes CASSLGTSGRTLYNEQFF. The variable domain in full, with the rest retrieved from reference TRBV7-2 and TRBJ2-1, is GAGVSQSPSNKVTEKGKDVELRCDPISGHTALYWYRQSLGQGLEFLIYFQGNSAPDKSGLPSDRFSAERTGGSVSTLTIQRTQQEDSAVYLCASSLGTSGRTLYNEQFFGPGTRLTVL.

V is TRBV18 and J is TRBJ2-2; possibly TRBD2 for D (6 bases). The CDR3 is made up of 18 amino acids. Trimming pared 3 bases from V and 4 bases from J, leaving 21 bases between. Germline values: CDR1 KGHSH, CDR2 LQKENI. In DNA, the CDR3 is TGTGCCAGCTCACCGCGGCAGCACGGGGTCGGGGGCACCGGGGAGCTGTTTTTT. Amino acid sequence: CASSPRQHGVGGTGELFF.

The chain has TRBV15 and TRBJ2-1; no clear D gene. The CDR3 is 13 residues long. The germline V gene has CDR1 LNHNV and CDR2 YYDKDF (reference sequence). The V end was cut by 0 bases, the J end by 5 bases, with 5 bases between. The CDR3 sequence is CATSRDRNNEQFF. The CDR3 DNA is TGTGCCACCAGCAGAGATCGGAACAATGAGCAGTTCTTC.

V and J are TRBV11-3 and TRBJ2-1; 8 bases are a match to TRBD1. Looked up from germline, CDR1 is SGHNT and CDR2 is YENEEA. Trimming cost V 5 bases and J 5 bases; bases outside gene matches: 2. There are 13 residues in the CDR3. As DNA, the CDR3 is TGTGCCAGCAGCCCACAGGGGGACAATGAGCAGTTCTTC. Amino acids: CASSPQGDNEQFF.

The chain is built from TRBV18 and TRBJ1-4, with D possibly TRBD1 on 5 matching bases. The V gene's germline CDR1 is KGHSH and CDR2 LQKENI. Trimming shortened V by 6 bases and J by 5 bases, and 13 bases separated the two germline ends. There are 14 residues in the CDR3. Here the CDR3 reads CASSLDTQNEKLFF. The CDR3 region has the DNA TGTGCCAGCTCCCTGGACACTCAAAATGAAAAACTGTTTTTT.

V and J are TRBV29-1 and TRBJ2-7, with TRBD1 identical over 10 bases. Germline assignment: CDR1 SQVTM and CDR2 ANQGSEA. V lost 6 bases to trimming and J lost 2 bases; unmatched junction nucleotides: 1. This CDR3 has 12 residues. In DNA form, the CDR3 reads TGCAGCGTCGGGACAGGGGCCTACGAGCAGTACTTC. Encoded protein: CSVGTGAYEQYF.

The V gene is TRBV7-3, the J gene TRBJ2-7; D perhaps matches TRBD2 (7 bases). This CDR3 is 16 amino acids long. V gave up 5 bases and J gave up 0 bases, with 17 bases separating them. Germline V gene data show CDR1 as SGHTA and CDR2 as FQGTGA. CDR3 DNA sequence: TGTGCCAGCAGCCGCGCCCTAGCGGACAGCTCCTACGAGCAGTACTTC. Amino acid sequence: CASSRALADSSYEQYF.

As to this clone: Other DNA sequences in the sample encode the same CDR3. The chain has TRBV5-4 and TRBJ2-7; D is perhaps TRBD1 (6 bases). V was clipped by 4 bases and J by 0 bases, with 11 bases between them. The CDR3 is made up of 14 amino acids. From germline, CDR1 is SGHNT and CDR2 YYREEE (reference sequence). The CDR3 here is CASSRDRNSYEQYF. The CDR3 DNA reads TGTGCCAGCAGCCGTGACAGGAACTCCTACGAGCAGTACTTC.

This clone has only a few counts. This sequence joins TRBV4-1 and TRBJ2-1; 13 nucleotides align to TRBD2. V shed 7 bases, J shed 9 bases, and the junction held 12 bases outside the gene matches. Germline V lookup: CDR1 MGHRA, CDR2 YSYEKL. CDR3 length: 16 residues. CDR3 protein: CASKIDTSGRASEQFF. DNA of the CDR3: TGCGCCAGCAAAATAGATACTAGCGGGAGGGCCAGTGAGCAGTTCTTC.

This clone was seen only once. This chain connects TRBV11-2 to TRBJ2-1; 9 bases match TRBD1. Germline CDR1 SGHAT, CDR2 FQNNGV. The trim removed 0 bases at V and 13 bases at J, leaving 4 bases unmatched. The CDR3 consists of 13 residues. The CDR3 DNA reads TGTGCCAGCAGCTTAGATCCGGACAGGGGACAGTTCTTC. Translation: CASSLDPDRGQFF.

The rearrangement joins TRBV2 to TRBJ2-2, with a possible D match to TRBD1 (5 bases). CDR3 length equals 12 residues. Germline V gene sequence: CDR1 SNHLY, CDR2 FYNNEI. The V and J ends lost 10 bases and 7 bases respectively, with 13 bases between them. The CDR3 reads CATGQIVGELFF. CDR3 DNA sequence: TGTGCCACAGGACAAATTGTCGGGGAGCTGTTTTTT.